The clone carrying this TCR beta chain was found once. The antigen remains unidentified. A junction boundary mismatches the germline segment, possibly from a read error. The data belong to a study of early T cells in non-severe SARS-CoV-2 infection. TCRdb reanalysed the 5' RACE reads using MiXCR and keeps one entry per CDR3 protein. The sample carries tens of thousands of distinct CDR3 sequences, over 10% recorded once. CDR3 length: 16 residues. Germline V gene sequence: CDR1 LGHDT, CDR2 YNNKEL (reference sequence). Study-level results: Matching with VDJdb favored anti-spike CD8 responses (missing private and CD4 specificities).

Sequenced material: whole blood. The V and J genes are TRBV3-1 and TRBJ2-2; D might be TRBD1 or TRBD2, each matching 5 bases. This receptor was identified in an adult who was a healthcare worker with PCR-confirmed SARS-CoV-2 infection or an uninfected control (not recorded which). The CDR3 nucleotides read TGTGCCAGCAGCGAAGAGGGGAGCGGCAACACCGGGGAGCTGTTTTTT. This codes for CASSEEGSGNTGELFF.